This T cell receptor (beta chain) was identified during a study of Graves' ophthalmopathy and Graves' hyperthyroidism. Exclusion covered patients with other autoimmune diseases or uncontrolled infections (as well as pregnancy or lactation). This clonotype was seen many times. The V segment lost 6 bases and the J segment 5 bases; nucleotides outside the gene matches: 8. The CDR3 has 14 amino acids. For repertoire sequencing, the TCR beta CDR3 regions were amplified from RNA transcripts. HTBI primers primed a first-round RT-PCR, and a second-round multiplex PCR followed. TCRdb recomputed calls from the multiplex PCR reads with MiXCR, one row per CDR3 protein. The repertoire holds hundreds of thousands of distinct CDR3 sequences, with over 20% as singletons.

The genes are TRBV12-3 or TRBV12-4 and TRBJ1-1; the match to TRBD1 covers 8 bases. The TCR comes from a woman younger than 35 with stable Graves' hyperthyroidism. Some clones in this sample may be carry-over from other donors' samples. The sequencing sample was made of peripheral blood. The CDR3 region has the DNA TGTGCCAGCAGCCGGACAGGGCGCCTGACTGAAGCTTTCTTT. This encodes CASSRTGRLTEAFF.